This paragraph covers one TCR beta chain sequence. This clonotype has ten or more counts. The target of this receptor is not known. Base quality data are lacking; no much larger clone is found one base away. The sample comes from a study of T cells in Graves' hyperthyroidism and ophthalmopathy (dated by TCRdb to the late 2010s). A note on the overall study: TCR V-J signatures able to tell the groups apart were searched for in a discovery cohort of some 100 patients, of whom 43 had Graves' ophthalmopathy and some 60 had stable Graves' hyperthyroidism. Whether ophthalmopathy could be predicted prospectively was tested in an independent validation cohort made up of under 20 hyperthyroidism patients plus 17 patients who later progressed to ophthalmopathy. The 100 or so discovery patients were divided at random into training and test sets in a 7:3 ratio. In roughly six Graves' hyperthyroidism patients, the study also compared T-cell repertoires from thyroid tissue with T-cell repertoires from blood. Following sampling, methimazole starting at 30 mg daily was given to hyperthyroidism patients, and high-dose intravenous methylprednisolone was given to ophthalmopathy patients. The paper describes TCR Vbeta CDR3 sequencing of around 140 peripheral blood samples, made up of some 42 ophthalmopathy patients, 70 to 75 hyperthyroidism patients and roughly 17 progressor patients. Overall results and qualifications from the work: In validation, the model predicted progression to ophthalmopathy a median of around six months before onset, with about 71% sensitivity and roughly 77% specificity. A model built on a 13 V-J signature distinguished ophthalmopathy from stable hyperthyroidism, reaching 85% to 90% sensitivity and under 84% specificity in cross-validation and 80%/75% in testing. No statistical method was used to fix the sample size in advance, and group allocation was not hidden from the investigators. Most expanded thyroid clonotypes (frequency above 0.001) were also found in blood, which suggests that blood repertoires may mirror thyroid immune responses.

In the germline V gene, CDR1 corresponds to SGHDN and CDR2 to FVKESK. The V end gives up 2 bases and the J end 3 bases, leaving 2 bases in the junction not matched to a gene. Measured from the cysteine to the phenylalanine, the CDR3 is 15 residues long. This entry keeps only the CDR3 DNA: 45 bases, framed from base 1. Stable Graves' hyperthyroidism was defined as the absence of progression to ophthalmopathy over 18 months of follow-up. Hyperthyroidism patients were newly diagnosed, had a disease duration of under 2 months, and were aged 18 to 65 years. The study excluded patients with uncontrolled infections, other autoimmune diseases, pregnancy or lactation. Diagnoses were based on clinical symptoms, serum thyroxine and TRAb, thyroid ultrasound and orbital computed tomography. Total RNA was extracted using Trizol reagent, and RNA quality was assessed on an Agilent 2100 Bioanalyzer. Amplification of TCR beta CDR3 regions was carried out from RNA transcripts. A first-round RT-PCR of the TCR CDR3 used the HTBI primer set with the Qiagen OneStep RT-PCR kit. A second multiplex PCR round built the libraries, followed by size selection and purification. Paired-end sequencing of the libraries was performed with 100 bp reads on an Illumina HiSeq2000. The study's own analysis went as follows. Raw data were processed with SOAPnuke, discarding reads with adapters, uncalled bases, mean Phred below 15, or no exact constant-primer or identifier match. High-quality paired reads were merged with COPE v1.2.5, and unique nucleotide sequences were defined as clonotypes. Clonotypes were aligned to IMGT TRBV, TRBD and TRBJ reference segments using MiTCR v1.1. Analysis was restricted to V-J combinations with a frequency above 0.0001, which covered roughly 99% of repertoires. A TCS score was defined as the ratio between F50 (clonal expansion) and ExV (chaos), using BLOSUM62-based TCRdist between CDR3 peptides within each V-J. Welch's t-statistics and random forest reduced around 520 V-J features to under 15, which were used in a naive Bayes classifier (R e1071). The Morisita-Horn index was used to measure how similar the thyroid and blood repertoires were. TCRdb reprocessing: public reads trimmed at Q25 with fastp, clones called with MiXCR, in-frame beta chains kept. Each CDR3 protein gets just one entry, which takes the most common genes and DNA from the rows behind it. The V and J calls here are based on TCRdb, not the publication. Present in this sample are a few hundred thousand distinct CDR3 sequences, 46% of which were seen just once. In total, the top ten clones hold more than 7.5% of the sample.

The V and J genes are TRBV14 and TRBJ1-1, and TRBD1 matches 11 of the central bases. The receptor was isolated from a woman in her late teens or twenties with Graves' hyperthyroidism. Sequencing was done on a sample of peripheral blood or thyroid tissue (not recorded which). CDR3 protein: CASSQPGQGDTEAFF. The DNA sequence is given as TGTGCCAGCAGCCAACCGGGACAGGGGGACACTGAAGCTTTCTTT.